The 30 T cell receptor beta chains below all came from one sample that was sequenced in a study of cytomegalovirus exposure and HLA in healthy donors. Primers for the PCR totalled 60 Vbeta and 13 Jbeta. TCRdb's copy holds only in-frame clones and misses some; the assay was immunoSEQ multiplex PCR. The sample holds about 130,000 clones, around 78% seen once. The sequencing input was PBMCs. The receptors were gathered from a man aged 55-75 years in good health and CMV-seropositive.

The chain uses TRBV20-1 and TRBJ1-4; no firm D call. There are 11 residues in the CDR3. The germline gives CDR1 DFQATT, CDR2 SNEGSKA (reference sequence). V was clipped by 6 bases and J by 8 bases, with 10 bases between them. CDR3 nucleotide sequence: TGCAGTGCCACCTTTGGCGAAAAACTGTTTTTT. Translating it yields CSATFGEKLFF.

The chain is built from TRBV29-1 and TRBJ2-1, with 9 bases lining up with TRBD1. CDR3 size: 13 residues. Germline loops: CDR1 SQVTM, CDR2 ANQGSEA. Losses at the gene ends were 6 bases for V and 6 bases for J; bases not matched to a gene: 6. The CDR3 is CSVTGTGFNEQFF. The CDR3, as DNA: TGCAGCGTCACCGGGACAGGGTTCAATGAGCAGTTCTTC.

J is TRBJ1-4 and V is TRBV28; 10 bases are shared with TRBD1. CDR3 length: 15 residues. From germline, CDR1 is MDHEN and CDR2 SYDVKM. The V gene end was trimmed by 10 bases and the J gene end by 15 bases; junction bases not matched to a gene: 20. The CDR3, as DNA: TGTGCCACCCGACTTCCGGGACAGGGGATATTAAGGTTGTTTTTT. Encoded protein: CATRLPGQGILRLFF. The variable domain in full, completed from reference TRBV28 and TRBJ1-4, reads DVKVTQSSRYLVKRTGEKVFLECVQDMDHENMFWYRQDPGLGLRLIYFSYDVKMKEKGDIPEGYSVSREKKERFSLILESASTNQTSMYLCATRLPGQGILRLFFGSGTQLSVL.

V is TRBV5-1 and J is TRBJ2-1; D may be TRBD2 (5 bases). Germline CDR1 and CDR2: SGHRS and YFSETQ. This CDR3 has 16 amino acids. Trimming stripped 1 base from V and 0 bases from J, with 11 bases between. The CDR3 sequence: CASSLFSGSSYNEQFF. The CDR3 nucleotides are TGCGCCAGCAGCTTGTTCAGCGGAAGCTCCTACAATGAGCAGTTCTTC. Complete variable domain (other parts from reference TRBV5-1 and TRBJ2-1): KAGVTQTPRYLIKTRGQQVTLSCSPISGHRSVSWYQQTPGQGLQFLFEYFSETQRNKGNFPGRFSGRQFSNSRSEMNVSTLELGDSALYLCASSLFSGSSYNEQFFGPGTRLTVL.

The chain's CDR3 is CASSGRGNTYYSNQPQHF. CDR3 sequence (DNA): TGTGCCAGCAGCGGGCGGGGGAACACTTACTATAGCAATCAGCCCCAGCATTTT. This chain joins TRBV28 and TRBJ1-5, with a possible D match to TRBD1 (5 bases). Trimming took 6 bases from V and 0 from J, leaving 21 bases between them. CDR1 and CDR2 (germline): MDHEN, SYDVKM. This CDR3 has 18 amino acids. The whole variable domain, filled in from reference TRBV28 and TRBJ1-5, reads DVKVTQSSRYLVKRTGEKVFLECVQDMDHENMFWYRQDPGLGLRLIYFSYDVKMKEKGDIPEGYSVSREKKERFSLILESASTNQTSMYLCASSGRGNTYYSNQPQHFGDGTRLSIL.

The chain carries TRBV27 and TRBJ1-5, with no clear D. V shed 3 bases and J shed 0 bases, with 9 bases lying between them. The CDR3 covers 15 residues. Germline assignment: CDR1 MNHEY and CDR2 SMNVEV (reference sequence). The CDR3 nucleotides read TGTGCCAGCAGTTTTGCGGCAACTAGCAATCAGCCCCAGCATTTT. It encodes CASSFAATSNQPQHF.

CDR3 sequence reads: CASSLLRGAGAPSLWIGGYTF. CDR3 in DNA: TGTGCCAGCAGCCTGCTAAGGGGGGCGGGGGCGCCGAGTCTGTGGATAGGTGGCTACACCTTC. The chain joins TRBV4-2 to TRBJ1-2; a possible D gene is TRBD1 (6 bases). Trimming shortened V by 4 bases and J by 7 bases, and 37 bases separated the two germline ends. The germline V gene has CDR1 LGHNA and CDR2 YNFKEQ. The CDR3 length is 21 residues.

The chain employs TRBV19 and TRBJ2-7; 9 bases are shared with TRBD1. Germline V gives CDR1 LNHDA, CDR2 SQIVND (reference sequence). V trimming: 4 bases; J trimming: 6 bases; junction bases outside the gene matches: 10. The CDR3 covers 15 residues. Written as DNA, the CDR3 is TGTGCCAGTAGTAACACAGGGGGCTTCTCATTCGAGCAGTACTTC. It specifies CASSNTGGFSFEQYF.

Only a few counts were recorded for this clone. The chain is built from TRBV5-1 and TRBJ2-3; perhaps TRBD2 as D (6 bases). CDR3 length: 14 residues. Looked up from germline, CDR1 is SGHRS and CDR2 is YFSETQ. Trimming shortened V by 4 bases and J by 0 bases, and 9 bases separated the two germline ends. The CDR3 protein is CASSRDFSTDTQYF. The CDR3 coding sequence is TGCGCCAGCAGCCGGGACTTTAGCACAGATACGCAGTATTTT.

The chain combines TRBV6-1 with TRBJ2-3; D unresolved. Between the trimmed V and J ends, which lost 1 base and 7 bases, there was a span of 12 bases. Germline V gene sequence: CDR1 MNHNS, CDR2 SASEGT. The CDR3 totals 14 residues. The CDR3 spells CASSEGGYLNTQYF. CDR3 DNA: TGTGCCAGCAGTGAAGGCGGTTATTTGAATACGCAGTATTTT.

In nucleotides, the CDR3 is TGTGCCAGCAGCCCGGGGTCCTTTGAGACCCAGTACTTC. This codes for CASSPGSFETQYF. The chain has TRBV7-9 and TRBJ2-5; D might be TRBD2 (5 bases). The germline V gene encodes CDR1 SEHNR and CDR2 FQNEAQ (reference sequence). The CDR3 totals 13 residues. Trimming cost V 5 bases and J 5 bases, with 12 bases left between them.

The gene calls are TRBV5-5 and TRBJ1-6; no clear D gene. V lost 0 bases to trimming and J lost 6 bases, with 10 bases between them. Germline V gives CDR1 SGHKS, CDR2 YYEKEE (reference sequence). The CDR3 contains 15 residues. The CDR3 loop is CASSLAVRGNSPLHF. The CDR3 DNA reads TGTGCCAGCAGCTTGGCCGTCAGAGGTAATTCACCCCTCCACTTT.

In DNA, the CDR3 is TGCGCCAGCAGCTTGGATGGACAGGGTGATTCACCCCTCCACTTT. It encodes CASSLDGQGDSPLHF. The gene calls are TRBV5-1 and TRBJ1-6; 8 positions match TRBD1. CDR1 is SGHRS, CDR2 YFSETQ, per germline. The CDR3 is made up of 15 amino acids. With V trimmed by 0 bases and J by 8 bases, 4 bases remained unmatched.

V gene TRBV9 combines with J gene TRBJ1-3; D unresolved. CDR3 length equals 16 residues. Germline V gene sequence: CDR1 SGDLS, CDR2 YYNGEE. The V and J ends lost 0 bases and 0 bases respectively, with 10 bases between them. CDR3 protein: CASSVVPDISGNTIYF. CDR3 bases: TGTGCCAGCAGCGTAGTGCCAGACATCTCTGGAAACACCATATATTTT.

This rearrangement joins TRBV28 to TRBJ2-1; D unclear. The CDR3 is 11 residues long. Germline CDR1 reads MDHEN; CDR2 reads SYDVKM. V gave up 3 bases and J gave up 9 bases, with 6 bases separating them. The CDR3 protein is CASSLRLEQFF. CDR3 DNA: TGTGCCAGCAGTTTGAGGCTTGAGCAGTTCTTC.

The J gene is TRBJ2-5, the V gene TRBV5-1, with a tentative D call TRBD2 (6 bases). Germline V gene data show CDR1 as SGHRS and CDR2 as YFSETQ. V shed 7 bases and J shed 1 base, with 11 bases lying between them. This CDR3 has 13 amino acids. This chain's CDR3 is CASAREIQETQYF. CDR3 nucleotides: TGCGCCAGCGCCCGGGAGATCCAAGAGACCCAGTACTTC.

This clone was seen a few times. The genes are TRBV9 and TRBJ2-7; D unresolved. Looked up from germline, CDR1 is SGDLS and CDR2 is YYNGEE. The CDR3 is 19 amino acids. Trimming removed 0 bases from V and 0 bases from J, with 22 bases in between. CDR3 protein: CASSVDKILMYNSSYEQYF. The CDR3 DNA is TGTGCCAGCAGCGTAGATAAGATTCTTATGTATAACAGCTCCTACGAGCAGTACTTC. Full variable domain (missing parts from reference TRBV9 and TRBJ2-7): DSGVTQTPKHLITATGQRVTLRCSPRSGDLSVYWYQQSLDQGLQFLIQYYNGEERAKGNILERFSAQQFPDLHSELNLSSLELGDSALYFCASSVDKILMYNSSYEQYFGPGTRLTVT.

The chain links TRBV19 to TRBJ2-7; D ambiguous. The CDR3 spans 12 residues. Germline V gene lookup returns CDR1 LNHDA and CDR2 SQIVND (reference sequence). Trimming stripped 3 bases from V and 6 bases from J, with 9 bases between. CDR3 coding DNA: TGTGCCAGTAGTATTGTCGGGTCCGAGCAGTACTTC. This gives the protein CASSIVGSEQYF. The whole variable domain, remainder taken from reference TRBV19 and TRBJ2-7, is DGGITQSPKYLFRKEGQNVTLSCEQNLNHDAMYWYRQDPGQGLRLIYYSQIVNDFQKGDIAEGYSVSREKKESFPLTVTSAQKNPTAFYLCASSIVGSEQYFGPGTRLTVT.

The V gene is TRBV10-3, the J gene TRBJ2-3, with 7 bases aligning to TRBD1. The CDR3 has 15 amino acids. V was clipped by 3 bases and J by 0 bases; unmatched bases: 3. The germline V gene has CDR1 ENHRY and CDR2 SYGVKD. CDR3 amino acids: CAISDQQGSTDTQYF. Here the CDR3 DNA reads TGTGCCATCAGTGACCAACAGGGGAGCACAGATACGCAGTATTTT.

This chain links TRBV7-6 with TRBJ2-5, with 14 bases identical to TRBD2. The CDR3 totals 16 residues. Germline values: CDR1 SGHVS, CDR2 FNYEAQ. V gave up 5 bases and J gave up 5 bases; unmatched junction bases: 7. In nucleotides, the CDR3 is TGTGCCAGCAGCCGGACTAGCGGGGGGAGCGGGGAGACCCAGTACTTC. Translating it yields CASSRTSGGSGETQYF. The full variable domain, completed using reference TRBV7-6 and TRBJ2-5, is GAGVSQSPRYKVTKRGQDVALRCDPISGHVSLYWYRQALGQGPEFLTYFNYEAQQDKSGLPNDRFSAERPEGSISTLTIQRTEQRDSAMYRCASSRTSGGSGETQYFGPGTRLLVL.

The CDR3 sequence is CASSHHRETGANVLTF. The CDR3 nucleotides read TGTGCCAGTAGTCACCACAGGGAAACTGGGGCCAACGTCCTGACTTTC. The chain couples TRBV19 to TRBJ2-6; the D gene is possibly TRBD1 (6 bases). Germline V CDR1 and CDR2: LNHDA, SQIVND (reference sequence). V was clipped by 5 bases and J by 2 bases, with 13 bases between them. This CDR3 spans 16 amino acids.

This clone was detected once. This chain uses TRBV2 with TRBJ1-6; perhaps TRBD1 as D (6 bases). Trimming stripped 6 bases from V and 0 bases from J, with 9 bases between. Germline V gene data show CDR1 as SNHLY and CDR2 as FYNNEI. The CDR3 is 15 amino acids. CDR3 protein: CASRQQGSYNSPLHF. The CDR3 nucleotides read TGTGCCAGCAGGCAACAGGGCTCCTATAATTCACCCCTCCACTTT.

The CDR3 region is CASSEELDTQYF. CDR3 nucleotides: TGTGCCAGCAGTGAGGAGCTGGATACGCAGTATTTT. The chain has TRBV2 and TRBJ2-3; D is unresolved. Germline V lookup: CDR1 SNHLY, CDR2 FYNNEI. This CDR3 is built from 12 residues. The germline V and J ends were trimmed by 3 bases and 6 bases, with 7 bases remaining between them.

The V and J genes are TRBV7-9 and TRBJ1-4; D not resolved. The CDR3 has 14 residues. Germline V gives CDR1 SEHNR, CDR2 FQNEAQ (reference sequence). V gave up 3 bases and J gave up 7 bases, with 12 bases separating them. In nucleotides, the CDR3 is TGTGCCAGCAGCTTGTTCCCGGAGGGTGAAAAACTGTTTTTT. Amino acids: CASSLFPEGEKLFF.

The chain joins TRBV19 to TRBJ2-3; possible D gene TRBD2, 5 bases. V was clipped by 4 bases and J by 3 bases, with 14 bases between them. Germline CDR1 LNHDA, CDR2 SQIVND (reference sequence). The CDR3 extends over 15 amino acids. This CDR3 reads CASSTDQTGTDTQYF. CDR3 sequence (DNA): TGTGCCAGTAGTACGGACCAAACGGGGACAGATACGCAGTATTTT.

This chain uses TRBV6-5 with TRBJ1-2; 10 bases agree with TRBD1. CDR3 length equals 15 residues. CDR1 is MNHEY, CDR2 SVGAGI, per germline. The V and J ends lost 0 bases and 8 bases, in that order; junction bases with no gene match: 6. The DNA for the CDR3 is TGTGCCAGCAGTTACTCTAGGGACAGGGGTACGGGCTACACCTTC. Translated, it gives CASSYSRDRGTGYTF.

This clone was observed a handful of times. CDR3 amino acids: CASRGDRALSNEQFF. The CDR3 DNA follows: TGTGCCAGCAGAGGCGACAGGGCCCTAAGCAATGAGCAGTTCTTC. This sequence joins TRBV2 and TRBJ2-1; 7 bases align to TRBD1. V lost 6 bases to trimming and J lost 6 bases; unmatched junction nucleotides: 11. Germline assignment: CDR1 SNHLY and CDR2 FYNNEI. The CDR3 loop spans 15 amino acids. The complete variable domain, with remaining parts taken from reference TRBV2 and TRBJ2-1, reads EPEVTQTPSHQVTQMGQEVILRCVPISNHLYFYWYRQILGQKVEFLVSFYNNEISEKSEIFDDQFSVERPDGSNFTLKIRSTKLEDSAMYFCASRGDRALSNEQFFGPGTRLTVL.

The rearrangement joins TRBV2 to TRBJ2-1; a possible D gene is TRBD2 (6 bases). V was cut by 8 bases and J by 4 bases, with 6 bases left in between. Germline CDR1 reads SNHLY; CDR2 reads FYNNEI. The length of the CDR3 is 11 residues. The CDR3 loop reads CASAGYNEQFF. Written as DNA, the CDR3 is TGTGCCAGCGCGGGATACAATGAGCAGTTCTTC.

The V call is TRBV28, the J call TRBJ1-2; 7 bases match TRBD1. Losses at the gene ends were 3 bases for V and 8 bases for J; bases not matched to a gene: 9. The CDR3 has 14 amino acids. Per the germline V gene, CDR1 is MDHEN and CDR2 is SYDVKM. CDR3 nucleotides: TGTGCCAGCAGTTTCGACAGGGCGGTTGAGGGCTACACCTTC. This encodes CASSFDRAVEGYTF.

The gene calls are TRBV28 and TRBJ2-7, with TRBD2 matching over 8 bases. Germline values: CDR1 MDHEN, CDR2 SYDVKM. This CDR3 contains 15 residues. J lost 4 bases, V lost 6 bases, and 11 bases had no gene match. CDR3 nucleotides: TGTGCCAGCAGCTCCTATCGGACTAGCCAGTACGAGCAGTACTTC. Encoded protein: CASSSYRTSQYEQYF.